This T cell receptor beta chain was sequenced for a study of blood T cell repertoires in COVID-19. In the study overall: Researchers got acute and convalescent COVID-19 samples from the United States, Italy and Spain. T cells, B-cell-depleted T cells, or PBMCs provided the cDNA or gDNA that served as material.

Each participant's cohort was designated according to participant-reported clinical history. Sequenced by immunoSEQ multiplex PCR; TCRdb stores in-frame clones only, minus some. The sample contains 120,000 to 150,000 clones, roughly 90% of which appear only once. Trimming removed 0 bases at V and 4 bases at J, with 14 bases between. The CDR3 is 16 residues long. From germline, CDR1 is MNHEY and CDR2 SVGEGT. V gene TRBV6-2 or TRBV6-3 combines with J gene TRBJ2-3; TRBD1 might be the D (5 bases). Specimen: PBMCs or T cells enriched from blood (not recorded which). This sequence originates from a woman aged 25 to 39 with acute COVID-19. CDR3 region: CASSYSAGSGPDTQYF. In DNA form, the CDR3 reads TGTGCCAGCAGTTACTCAGCAGGGTCCGGCCCAGATACGCAGTATTTT.